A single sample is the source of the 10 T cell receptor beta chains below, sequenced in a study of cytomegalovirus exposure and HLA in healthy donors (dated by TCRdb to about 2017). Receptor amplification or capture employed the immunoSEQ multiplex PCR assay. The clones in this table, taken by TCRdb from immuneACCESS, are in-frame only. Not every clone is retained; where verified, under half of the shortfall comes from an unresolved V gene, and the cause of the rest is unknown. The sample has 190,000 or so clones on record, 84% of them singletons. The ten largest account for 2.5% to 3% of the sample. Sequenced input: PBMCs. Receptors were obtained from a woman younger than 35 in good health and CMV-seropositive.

The CDR3 reads CATSRDLAIGVGGYTF. The CDR3, as DNA: TGTGCCACCAGCAGAGATCTGGCCATAGGGGTGGGTGGCTACACCTTC. V and J are TRBV15 and TRBJ1-2; a possible D gene is TRBD1 (5 bases). Trimming pared 0 bases from V and 7 bases from J, leaving 18 bases between. The CDR3 spans 16 residues. Per germline, CDR1 LNHNV and CDR2 YYDKDF (reference sequence).

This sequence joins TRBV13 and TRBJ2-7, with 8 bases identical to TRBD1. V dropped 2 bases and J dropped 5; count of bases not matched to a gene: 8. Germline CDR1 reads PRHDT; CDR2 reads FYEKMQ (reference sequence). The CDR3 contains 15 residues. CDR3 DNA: TGTGCCAGCAGCTTATCTGGGACAGGTATCAACGAGCAGTACTTC. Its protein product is CASSLSGTGINEQYF.

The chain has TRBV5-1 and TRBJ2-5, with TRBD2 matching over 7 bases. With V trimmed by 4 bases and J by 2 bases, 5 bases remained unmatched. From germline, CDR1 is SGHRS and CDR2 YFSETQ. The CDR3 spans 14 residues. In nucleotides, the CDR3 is TGCGCCAGCAGCCCGACTAGCCCACAAGAGACCCAGTACTTC. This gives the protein CASSPTSPQETQYF. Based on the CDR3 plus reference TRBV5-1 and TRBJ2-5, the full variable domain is KAGVTQTPRYLIKTRGQQVTLSCSPISGHRSVSWYQQTPGQGLQFLFEYFSETQRNKGNFPGRFSGRQFSNSRSEMNVSTLELGDSALYLCASSPTSPQETQYFGPGTRLLVL.

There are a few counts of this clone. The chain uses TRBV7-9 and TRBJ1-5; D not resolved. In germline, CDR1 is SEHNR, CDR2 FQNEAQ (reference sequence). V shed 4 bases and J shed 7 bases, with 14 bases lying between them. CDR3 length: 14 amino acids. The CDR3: CASSYSEAGQPQHF. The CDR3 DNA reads TGTGCCAGCAGCTACTCGGAGGCGGGGCAGCCCCAGCATTTT.

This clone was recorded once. The CDR3 loop is CASSAPEGIQYF. The CDR3 DNA sequence: TGTGCCAGCAGCGCCCCCGAGGGCATTCAGTACTTC. The gene calls are TRBV9 and TRBJ2-4, with TRBD2 as a possible D gene (5 bases). This CDR3 has 12 residues. V lost 3 bases and J 9 bases, leaving 10 bases between the germline ends. Germline assignment: CDR1 SGDLS and CDR2 YYNGEE.

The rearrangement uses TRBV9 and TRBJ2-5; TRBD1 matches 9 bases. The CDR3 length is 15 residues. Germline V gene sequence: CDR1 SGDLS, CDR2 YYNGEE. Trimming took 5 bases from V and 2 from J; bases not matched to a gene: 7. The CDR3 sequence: CASSTGQGFQETQYF. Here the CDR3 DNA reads TGTGCCAGCAGTACGGGACAGGGCTTTCAAGAGACCCAGTACTTC. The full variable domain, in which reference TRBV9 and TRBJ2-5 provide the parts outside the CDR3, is DSGVTQTPKHLITATGQRVTLRCSPRSGDLSVYWYQQSLDQGLQFLIQYYNGEERAKGNILERFSAQQFPDLHSELNLSSLELGDSALYFCASSTGQGFQETQYFGPGTRLLVL.

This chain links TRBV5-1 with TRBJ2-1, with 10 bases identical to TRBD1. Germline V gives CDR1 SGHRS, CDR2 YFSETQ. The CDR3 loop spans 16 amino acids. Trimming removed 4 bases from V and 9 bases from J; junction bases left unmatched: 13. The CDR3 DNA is TGCGCCAGCAGCCTACACGACAGGGGGCTAAGTGGTGAGCAGTTCTTC. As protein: CASSLHDRGLSGEQFF.

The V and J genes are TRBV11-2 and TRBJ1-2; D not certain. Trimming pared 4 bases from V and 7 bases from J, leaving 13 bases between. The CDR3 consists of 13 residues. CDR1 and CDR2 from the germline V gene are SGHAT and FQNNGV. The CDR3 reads CASSWRFDAGYTF. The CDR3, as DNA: TGTGCCAGCAGCTGGAGGTTCGACGCTGGCTACACCTTC.

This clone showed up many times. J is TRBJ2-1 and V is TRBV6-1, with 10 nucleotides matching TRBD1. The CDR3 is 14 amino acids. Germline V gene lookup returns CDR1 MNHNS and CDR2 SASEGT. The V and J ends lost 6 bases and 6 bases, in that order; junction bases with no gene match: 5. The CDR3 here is CASSEGQGFNEQFF. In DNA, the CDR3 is TGTGCCAGCAGCGAGGGACAGGGGTTCAATGAGCAGTTCTTC.

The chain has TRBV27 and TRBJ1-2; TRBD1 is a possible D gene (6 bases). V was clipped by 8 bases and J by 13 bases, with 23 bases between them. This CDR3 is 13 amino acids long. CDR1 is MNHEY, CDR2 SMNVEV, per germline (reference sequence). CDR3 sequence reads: CASAVVTGAGGTF. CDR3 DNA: TGTGCCAGCGCGGTCGTGACAGGAGCTGGGGGCACCTTC.